This T cell receptor (beta chain) was sequenced during a study of cytomegalovirus exposure and HLA in healthy donors. The CDR3 consists of 16 residues. Germline V CDR1 and CDR2: SNHLY, FYNNEI. V lost 7 bases, J lost 3 bases, and 19 bases lay in between. This clone was detected once. Its antigen is not known. Whole-study results and caveats: Being productive about 90% or about 30% of the time was typical of most TCR beta V segments in an earlier analysis.

Researchers ran the PCR with 60 Vbeta and 13 Jbeta primers. This table comes from immunoSEQ multiplex PCR, and its TCRdb copy is limited to in-frame clones, with some not included. The sample includes some 190,000 clones, approximately 85% of them seen just once. The chain joins TRBV2 to TRBJ2-1; D is unresolved. The receptor comes from a man aged 18-30 years in good health and CMV-seronegative. Material for sequencing was PBMCs. CDR3: CASTKSRGAYYNEQFF. CDR3 DNA sequence: TGTGCCAGCACCAAGTCGCGCGGAGCTTACTACAATGAGCAGTTCTTC.